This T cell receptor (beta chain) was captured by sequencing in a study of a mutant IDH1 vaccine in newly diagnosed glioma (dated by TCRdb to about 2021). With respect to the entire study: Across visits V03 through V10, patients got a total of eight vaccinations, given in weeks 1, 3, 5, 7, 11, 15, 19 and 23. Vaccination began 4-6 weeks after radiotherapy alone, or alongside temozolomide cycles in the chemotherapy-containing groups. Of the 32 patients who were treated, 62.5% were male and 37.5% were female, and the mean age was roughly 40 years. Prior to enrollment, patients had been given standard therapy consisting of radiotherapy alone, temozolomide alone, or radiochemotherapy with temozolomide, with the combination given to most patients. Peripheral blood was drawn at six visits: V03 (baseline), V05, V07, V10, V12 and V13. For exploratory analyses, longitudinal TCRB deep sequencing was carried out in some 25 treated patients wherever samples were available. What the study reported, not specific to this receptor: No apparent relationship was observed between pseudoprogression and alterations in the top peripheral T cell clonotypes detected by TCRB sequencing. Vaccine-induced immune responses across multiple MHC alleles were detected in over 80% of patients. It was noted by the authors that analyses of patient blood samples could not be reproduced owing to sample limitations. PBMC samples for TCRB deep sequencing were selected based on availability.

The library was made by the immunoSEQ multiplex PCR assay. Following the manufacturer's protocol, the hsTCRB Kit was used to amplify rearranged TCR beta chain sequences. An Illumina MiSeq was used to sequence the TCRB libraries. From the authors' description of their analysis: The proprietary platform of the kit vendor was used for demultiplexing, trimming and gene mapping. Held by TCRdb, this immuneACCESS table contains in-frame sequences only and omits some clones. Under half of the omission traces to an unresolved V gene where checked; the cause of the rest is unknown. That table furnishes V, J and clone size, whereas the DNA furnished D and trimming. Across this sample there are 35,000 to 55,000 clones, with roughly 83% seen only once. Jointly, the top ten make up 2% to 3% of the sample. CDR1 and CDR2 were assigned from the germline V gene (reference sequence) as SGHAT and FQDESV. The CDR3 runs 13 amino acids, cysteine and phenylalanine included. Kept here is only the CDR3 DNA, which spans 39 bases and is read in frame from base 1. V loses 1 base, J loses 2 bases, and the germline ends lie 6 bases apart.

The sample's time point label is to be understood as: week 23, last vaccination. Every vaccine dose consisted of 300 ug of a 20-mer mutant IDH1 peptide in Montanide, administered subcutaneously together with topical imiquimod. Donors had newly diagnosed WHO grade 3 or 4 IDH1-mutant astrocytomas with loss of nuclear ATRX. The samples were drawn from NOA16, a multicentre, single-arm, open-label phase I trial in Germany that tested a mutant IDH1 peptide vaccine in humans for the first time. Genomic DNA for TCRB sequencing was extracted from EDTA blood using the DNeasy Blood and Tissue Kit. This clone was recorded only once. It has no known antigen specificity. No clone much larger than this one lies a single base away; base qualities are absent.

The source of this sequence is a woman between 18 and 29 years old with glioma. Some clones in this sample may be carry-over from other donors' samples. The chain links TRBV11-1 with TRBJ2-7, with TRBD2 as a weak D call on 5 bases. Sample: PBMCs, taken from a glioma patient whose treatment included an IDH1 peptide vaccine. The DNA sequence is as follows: TGTGCCAGCAGCTTAGGACTAACCTACGAGCAGTACTTC. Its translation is CASSLGLTYEQYF.